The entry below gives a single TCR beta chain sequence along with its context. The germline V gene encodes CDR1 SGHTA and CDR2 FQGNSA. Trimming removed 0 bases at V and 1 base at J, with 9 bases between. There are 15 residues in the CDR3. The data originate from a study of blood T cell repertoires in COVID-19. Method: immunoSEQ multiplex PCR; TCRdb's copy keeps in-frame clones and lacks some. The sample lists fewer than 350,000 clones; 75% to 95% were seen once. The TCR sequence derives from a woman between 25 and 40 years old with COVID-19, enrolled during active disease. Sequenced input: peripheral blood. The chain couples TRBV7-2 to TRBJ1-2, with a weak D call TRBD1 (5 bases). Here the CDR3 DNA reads TGTGCCAGCAGCTTAGCATCCGGGGGTAACTATGGCTACACCTTC. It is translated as CASSLASGGNYGYTF. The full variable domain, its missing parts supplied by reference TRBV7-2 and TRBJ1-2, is GAGVSQSPSNKVTEKGKDVELRCDPISGHTALYWYRQSLGQGLEFLIYFQGNSAPDKSGLPSDRFSAERTGGSVSTLTIQRTQQEDSAVYLCASSLASGGNYGYTFGSGTRLTVV.